These T cell receptor beta chains were read from a single sample in a study of blood T cell repertoires in COVID-19. Only in-frame clones appear in the TCRdb table, and some are missing; sequencing was by immunoSEQ multiplex PCR. The data contain some 25,000 clones, about 91% of them seen just once; the ten biggest clones take up around 32%. The sample was peripheral blood. The receptors come from a man in his 70s with active COVID-19. The CDR3 runs from the conserved cysteine through the conserved F or W. Each record gives: clone size, D gene, CDR3 length, V gene, J gene, CDR3 protein, CDR3 DNA. A D gene is named only where the DNA matches it firmly. Size is stated for part of the rows, as once, few or many counts, or as a class when the clone is expanded.

abundance: once
d_gene: .
len: 11
v_gene: TRBV29-1
j_gene: TRBJ2-7
CDR3aa: CSVEARSEQYF
CDR3nt: TGCAGCGTTGAAGCTAGGTCCGAGCAGTACTTC

abundance: .
d_gene: .
len: 14
v_gene: TRBV2
j_gene: TRBJ1-2
CDR3aa: CASSSQAGRYGYTF
CDR3nt: TGTGCCAGCAGTTCCCAGGCAGGGAGGTATGGCTACACCTTC

abundance: .
d_gene: TRBD1
len: 15
v_gene: TRBV7-2
j_gene: TRBJ2-1
CDR3aa: CASSPQGTGAHEQFF
CDR3nt: TGTGCCAGCAGCCCGCAGGGGACAGGGGCCCATGAGCAGTTCTTC

abundance: .
d_gene: TRBD1
len: 10
v_gene: TRBV29-1
j_gene: TRBJ1-1
CDR3aa: CSARDSEAFF
CDR3nt: TGCAGCGCACGGGACAGTGAAGCTTTCTTT

abundance: .
d_gene: .
len: 15
v_gene: TRBV7-3
j_gene: TRBJ1-2
CDR3aa: CASSLRAATNYGYTF
CDR3nt: TGTGCCAGCAGCTTAAGGGCAGCTACTAACTATGGCTACACCTTC

abundance: .
d_gene: TRBD1
len: 13
v_gene: TRBV6-2/TRBV6-3
j_gene: TRBJ1-2
CDR3aa: CASSARTGYGYTF
CDR3nt: TGTGCCAGCAGTGCTCGGACAGGCTATGGCTACACCTTC

abundance: .
d_gene: TRBD2
len: 16
v_gene: TRBV25-1
j_gene: TRBJ2-3
CDR3aa: CASSEGLAGVTDTQYF
CDR3nt: TGTGCCAGCAGTGAGGGACTAGCGGGAGTCACAGATACGCAGTATTTT

abundance: .
d_gene: .
len: 15
v_gene: TRBV11-2
j_gene: TRBJ1-3
CDR3aa: CASSFSPVSGNTIYF
CDR3nt: TGTGCCAGCAGCTTCTCCCCGGTCTCTGGAAACACCATATATTTT

abundance: .
d_gene: .
len: 20
v_gene: TRBV6-2/TRBV6-3
j_gene: TRBJ2-7
CDR3aa: CASSYSVALRLVPFSYEQYF
CDR3nt: TGTGCCAGCAGTTACTCCGTCGCGTTGAGGCTAGTCCCTTTCTCCTACGAGCAGTACTTC

abundance: .
d_gene: .
len: 15
v_gene: TRBV11-2
j_gene: TRBJ1-2
CDR3aa: CASSPLSRGNYGYTF
CDR3nt: TGTGCCAGCAGCCCACTCTCGCGGGGTAACTATGGCTACACCTTC

abundance: once
d_gene: .
len: 10
v_gene: TRBV29-1
j_gene: TRBJ1-4
CDR3aa: CSVRQEKLFF
CDR3nt: TGCAGCGTTCGACAGGAAAAACTGTTTTTT

abundance: .
d_gene: TRBD1
len: 17
v_gene: TRBV4-2
j_gene: TRBJ1-4
CDR3aa: CASSQVNRGRTNEKLFF
CDR3nt: TGTGCCAGCAGCCAAGTTAACAGGGGGCGAACTAATGAAAAACTGTTTTTT

abundance: few
d_gene: TRBD1
len: 16
v_gene: TRBV5-1
j_gene: TRBJ2-6
CDR3aa: CATGNRGLAGANVLTF
CDR3nt: TGCGCCACCGGAAACAGGGGATTAGCTGGGGCCAACGTCCTGACTTTC

abundance: .
d_gene: .
len: 14
v_gene: TRBV7-2
j_gene: TRBJ1-4
CDR3aa: CASSSSAVNEKLFF
CDR3nt: TGTGCCAGCAGCTCCTCAGCGGTTAATGAAAAACTGTTTTTT

abundance: .
d_gene: TRBD1
len: 14
v_gene: TRBV6-5
j_gene: TRBJ2-5
CDR3aa: CASSTDRGQETQYF
CDR3nt: TGTGCCAGCAGCACCGACAGGGGACAAGAGACCCAGTACTTC

abundance: .
d_gene: .
len: 13
v_gene: TRBV12-3/TRBV12-4
j_gene: TRBJ2-7
CDR3aa: CASSLAEGYEQYF
CDR3nt: TGTGCCAGCAGTTTGGCGGAGGGCTACGAGCAGTACTTC

abundance: .
d_gene: TRBD1
len: 13
v_gene: TRBV10-2
j_gene: TRBJ2-7
CDR3aa: CASQSGGAYEQYF
CDR3nt: TGCGCCAGCCAGTCAGGGGGCGCGTACGAGCAGTACTTC

abundance: .
d_gene: .
len: 15
v_gene: TRBV7-2
j_gene: TRBJ2-3
CDR3aa: CASSYRRGNTDTQYF
CDR3nt: TGTGCCAGCAGCTATAGACGGGGGAACACAGATACGCAGTATTTT

abundance: .
d_gene: .
len: 14
v_gene: TRBV5-1
j_gene: TRBJ2-3
CDR3aa: CASSSNVGANTQYF
CDR3nt: TGCGCCAGCAGCTCCAATGTGGGGGCAAATACGCAGTATTTT

abundance: .
d_gene: .
len: 14
v_gene: TRBV30
j_gene: TRBJ1-1
CDR3aa: CAWSVGQMNTEAFF
CDR3nt: TGTGCCTGGAGTGTTGGCCAGATGAACACTGAAGCTTTCTTT

abundance: .
d_gene: .
len: 14
v_gene: TRBV7-2
j_gene: TRBJ2-2
CDR3aa: CASSLGQLAGELFF
CDR3nt: TGTGCCAGCAGCTTAGGACAACTGGCCGGGGAGCTGTTTTTT

abundance: .
d_gene: TRBD1
len: 16
v_gene: TRBV24-1
j_gene: TRBJ2-5
CDR3aa: CATSGGAGGLGETQYF
CDR3nt: TGTGCCACCAGTGGTGGCGCAGGGGGCTTAGGAGAGACCCAGTACTTC

abundance: .
d_gene: TRBD1
len: 16
v_gene: TRBV7-3
j_gene: TRBJ2-7
CDR3aa: CASSLGAGTGGHEQYF
CDR3nt: TGTGCCAGCAGCCTGGGGGCCGGGACAGGGGGCCACGAGCAGTACTTC

abundance: .
d_gene: TRBD1
len: 12
v_gene: TRBV29-1
j_gene: TRBJ1-1
CDR3aa: CSGTGGSTEAFF
CDR3nt: TGCAGCGGGACAGGGGGTTCCACTGAAGCTTTCTTT

abundance: .
d_gene: TRBD1
len: 15
v_gene: TRBV5-4
j_gene: TRBJ1-2
CDR3aa: CASSTPGQGSYGYTF
CDR3nt: TGTGCCAGCAGCACCCCGGGACAGGGGTCCTATGGCTACACCTTC

abundance: few
d_gene: TRBD1
len: 14
v_gene: TRBV11-1
j_gene: TRBJ2-7
CDR3aa: CASTPGQGAYEQYF
CDR3nt: TGTGCCAGCACCCCGGGACAGGGGGCCTACGAGCAGTACTTC

abundance: .
d_gene: .
len: 16
v_gene: TRBV14
j_gene: TRBJ2-1
CDR3aa: CASSPKGGNLYNEQFF
CDR3nt: TGTGCCAGCAGCCCGAAGGGGGGGAATCTTTACAATGAGCAGTTCTTC

abundance: .
d_gene: TRBD1
len: 16
v_gene: TRBV9
j_gene: TRBJ2-2
CDR3aa: CASSVEGQVNTGELFF
CDR3nt: TGTGCCAGCAGCGTAGAGGGACAGGTTAACACCGGGGAGCTGTTTTTT

abundance: .
d_gene: TRBD1
len: 14
v_gene: TRBV7-2
j_gene: TRBJ1-2
CDR3aa: CASSRGQGGYGYTF
CDR3nt: TGTGCCAGCAGCAGGGGACAGGGAGGCTATGGCTACACCTTC

abundance: .
d_gene: .
len: 15
v_gene: TRBV30
j_gene: TRBJ1-4
CDR3aa: CAWSVPGLLREKLFF
CDR3nt: TGTGCCTGGAGTGTACCGGGACTTCTGCGAGAAAAACTGTTTTTT

abundance: .
d_gene: TRBD1
len: 19
v_gene: TRBV6-1
j_gene: TRBJ2-6
CDR3aa: CASSEGQRSLISGANVLTF
CDR3nt: TGTGCCAGCAGTGAGGGACAGAGGTCGCTCATCTCTGGGGCCAACGTCCTGACTTTC

abundance: .
d_gene: .
len: 12
v_gene: TRBV9
j_gene: TRBJ2-1
CDR3aa: CASSETPGDLFF
CDR3nt: TGTGCCAGCAGTGAAACCCCCGGGGATCTGTTCTTC

abundance: .
d_gene: TRBD1
len: 15
v_gene: TRBV6-6
j_gene: TRBJ1-2
CDR3aa: CASKWRQGVGYGYTF
CDR3nt: TGTGCCAGCAAATGGCGACAGGGAGTTGGCTATGGCTACACCTTC

abundance: .
d_gene: TRBD1
len: 13
v_gene: TRBV7-2
j_gene: TRBJ2-7
CDR3aa: CASSLTGTGEQYF
CDR3nt: TGTGCCAGCAGCTTGACCGGGACAGGCGAGCAGTACTTC

abundance: .
d_gene: .
len: 12
v_gene: TRBV19
j_gene: TRBJ2-1
CDR3aa: CASSIGQREQFF
CDR3nt: TGTGCCAGTAGTATTGGACAGCGGGAGCAGTTCTTC

abundance: .
d_gene: TRBD1
len: 13
v_gene: TRBV7-3
j_gene: TRBJ2-7
CDR3aa: CASSPQGAGEQYF
CDR3nt: TGTGCCAGCAGCCCACAGGGGGCGGGCGAGCAGTACTTC

abundance: .
d_gene: .
len: 11
v_gene: TRBV20-1
j_gene: TRBJ2-7
CDR3aa: CSAQAHYEQYF
CDR3nt: TGCAGTGCTCAGGCCCACTACGAGCAGTACTTC

abundance: once
d_gene: TRBD2
len: 18
v_gene: TRBV6-2/TRBV6-3
j_gene: TRBJ2-1
CDR3aa: CASRPLSGWRGGYNEQFF
CDR3nt: TGTGCCAGCAGGCCTCTCTCGGGGTGGCGGGGGGGTTACAATGAGCAGTTCTTC

abundance: .
d_gene: .
len: 15
v_gene: TRBV6-2/TRBV6-3
j_gene: TRBJ1-1
CDR3aa: CASSASGGGYTEAFF
CDR3nt: TGTGCCAGCAGCGCAAGTGGGGGGGGTTACACTGAAGCTTTCTTT

abundance: .
d_gene: TRBD1
len: 14
v_gene: TRBV7-8
j_gene: TRBJ1-2
CDR3aa: CASSRDRETYGYTF
CDR3nt: TGTGCCAGCAGCCGCGACAGGGAGACCTATGGCTACACCTTC